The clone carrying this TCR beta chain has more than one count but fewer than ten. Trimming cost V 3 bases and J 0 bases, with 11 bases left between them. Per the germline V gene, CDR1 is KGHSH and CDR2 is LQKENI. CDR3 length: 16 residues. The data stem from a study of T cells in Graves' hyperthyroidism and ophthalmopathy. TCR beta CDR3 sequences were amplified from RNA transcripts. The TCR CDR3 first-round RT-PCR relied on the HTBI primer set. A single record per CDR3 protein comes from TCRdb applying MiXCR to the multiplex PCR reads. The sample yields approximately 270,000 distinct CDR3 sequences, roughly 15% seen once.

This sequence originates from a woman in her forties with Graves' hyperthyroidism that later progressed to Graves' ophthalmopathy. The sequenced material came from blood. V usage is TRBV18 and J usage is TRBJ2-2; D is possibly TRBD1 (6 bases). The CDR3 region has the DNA TGTGCCAGCTCACCGAGTGGGGGCCCGAACACCGGGGAGCTGTTTTTT. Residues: CASSPSGGPNTGELFF.